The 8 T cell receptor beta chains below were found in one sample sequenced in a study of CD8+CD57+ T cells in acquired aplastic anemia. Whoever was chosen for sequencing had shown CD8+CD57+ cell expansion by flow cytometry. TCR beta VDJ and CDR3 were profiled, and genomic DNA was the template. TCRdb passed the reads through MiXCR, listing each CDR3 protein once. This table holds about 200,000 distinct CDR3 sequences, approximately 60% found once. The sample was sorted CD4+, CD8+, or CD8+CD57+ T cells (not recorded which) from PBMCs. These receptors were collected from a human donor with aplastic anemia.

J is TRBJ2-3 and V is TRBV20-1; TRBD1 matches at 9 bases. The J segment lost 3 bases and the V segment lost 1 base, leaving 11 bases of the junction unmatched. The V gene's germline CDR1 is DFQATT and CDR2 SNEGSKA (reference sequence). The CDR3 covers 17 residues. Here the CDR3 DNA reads TGCAGTGCTAGAGCCTCCCCGGGACAGGGTGCGACAGATACGCAGTATTTT. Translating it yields CSARASPGQGATDTQYF.

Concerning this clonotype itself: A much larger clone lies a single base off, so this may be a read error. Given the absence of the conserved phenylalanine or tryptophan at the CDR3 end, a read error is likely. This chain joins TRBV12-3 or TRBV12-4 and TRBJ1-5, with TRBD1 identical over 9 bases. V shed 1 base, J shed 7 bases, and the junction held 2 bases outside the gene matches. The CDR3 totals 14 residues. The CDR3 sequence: CASSLGQGVQPQHL. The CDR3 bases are TGTGCCAGCAGTTTAGGACAGGGGGTCCAGCCCCAGCATCTT.

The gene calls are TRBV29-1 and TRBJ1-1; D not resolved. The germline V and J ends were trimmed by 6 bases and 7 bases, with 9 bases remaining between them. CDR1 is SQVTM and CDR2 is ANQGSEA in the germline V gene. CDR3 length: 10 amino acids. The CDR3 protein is CSVADIEAFF. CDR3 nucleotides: TGCAGCGTGGCCGATATTGAAGCTTTCTTT.

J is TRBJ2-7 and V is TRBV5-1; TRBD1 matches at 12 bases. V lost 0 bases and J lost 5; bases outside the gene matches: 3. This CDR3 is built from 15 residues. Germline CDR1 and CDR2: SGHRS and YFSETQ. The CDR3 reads CASSLEGQGAHEQYF. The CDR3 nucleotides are TGCGCCAGCAGCTTGGAGGGACAGGGGGCACACGAGCAGTACTTC.

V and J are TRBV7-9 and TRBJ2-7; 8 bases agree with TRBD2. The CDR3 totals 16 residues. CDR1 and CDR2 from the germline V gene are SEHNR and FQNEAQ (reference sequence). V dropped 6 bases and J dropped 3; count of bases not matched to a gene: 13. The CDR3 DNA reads TGTGCCAGCAGTCCGGGGGGGGGCCAGGGTTACTACGAGCAGTACTTC. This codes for CASSPGGGQGYYEQYF.

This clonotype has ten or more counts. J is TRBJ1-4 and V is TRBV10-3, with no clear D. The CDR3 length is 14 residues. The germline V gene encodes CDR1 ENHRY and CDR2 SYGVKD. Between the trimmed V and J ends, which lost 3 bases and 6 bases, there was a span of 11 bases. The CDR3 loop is CAISDRVGYEKLFF. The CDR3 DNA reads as TGTGCCATCAGTGATCGGGTGGGGTATGAAAAACTGTTTTTT.

In DNA, the CDR3 is TGTGCCAGAAGATACGGACGGGTGAACATCGAGGAGCTGTTTTTT. This translates into CARRYGRVNIEELFF. The rearrangement uses TRBV19 and TRBJ2-2; D is unresolved. The CDR3 has 15 residues. CDR1 and CDR2 from the germline V gene are LNHDA and SQIVND (reference sequence). V lost 9 bases and J lost 10, with 24 bases in between.

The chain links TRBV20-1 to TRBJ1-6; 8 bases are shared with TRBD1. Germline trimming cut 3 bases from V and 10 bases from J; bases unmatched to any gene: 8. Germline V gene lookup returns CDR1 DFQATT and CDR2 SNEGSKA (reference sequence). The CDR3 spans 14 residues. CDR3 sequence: CSARGQDFYSPLHF. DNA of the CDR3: TGCAGTGCTAGGGGACAGGATTTTTACTCACCCCTCCACTTT.